The source of this TCR beta chain is a study of blood T cell repertoires in COVID-19. Sequencing was performed with immunoSEQ multiplex PCR; in TCRdb, only in-frame clones are kept and a portion is missing. The data show about 250,000 clones, with 83% seen just once and approximately 5.3% held by the top ten. This TCR came from an elderly man with acute or convalescent COVID-19. The sample consisted of peripheral blood.

The CDR3 reads CAWSPTSPLSGGLYNEQFF. The CDR3 DNA is TGTGCCTGGAGCCCAACCTCCCCACTCAGCGGGGGCCTCTACAATGAGCAGTTCTTC. The chain employs TRBV30 and TRBJ2-1; 8 bases are a match to TRBD2. The germline V gene has CDR1 GTSNPN and CDR2 SVGIG (reference sequence). This CDR3 spans 19 amino acids. The V segment lost 3 bases and the J segment 3 bases; nucleotides outside the gene matches: 19.